The 20 T cell receptor beta chains presented below share a single source sample, sequenced in a study of blood T cell repertoires in COVID-19 (TCRdb year 2020). To prepare the library, the immunoSEQ multiplex PCR assay was applied. TCRdb holds this immuneACCESS table with in-frame rearrangements only. Some clones are missing; in checked studies, unresolved V genes explain under half, and the rest has no known cause. This sample holds around 170,000 clones; approximately 84% were observed only once. Approximately 15% of the sample rests with the top ten. Sequenced input: peripheral blood. These receptors came from a woman of 80 years or more with acute or convalescent COVID-19.

The V call is TRBV3-1 (or the pseudogene TRBV3-2), the J call TRBJ2-1; 8 bases are shared with TRBD2. Germline V gives CDR1 LGHDT, CDR2 YNNKEL (reference sequence). The CDR3 sequence is 16 residues long. V shed 2 bases and J 6 bases; nucleotides not matched to a gene: 9. CDR3 amino acids: CASSQYPGGPSNEQFF. CDR3 in DNA: TGTGCCAGCAGCCAATATCCGGGAGGGCCGTCCAATGAGCAGTTCTTC.

This sequence joins TRBV6-2 or TRBV6-3 and TRBJ2-5; the match to TRBD1 covers 8 bases. The junction had 13 bases not matched to a gene; V was cut back by 2 bases and J by 5 bases. Per germline, CDR1 MNHEY and CDR2 SVGEGT. This CDR3 has 17 residues. Here the CDR3 reads CASSYEPWTGKLETQYF. As DNA, the CDR3 is TGTGCCAGCAGTTACGAACCCTGGACAGGGAAGTTGGAGACCCAGTACTTC.

The rearrangement uses TRBV19 and TRBJ2-3; TRBD2 might be the D (7 bases). The V gene lost 4 bases and the J gene lost 3 bases, with 14 bases spanning the gap. Germline values: CDR1 LNHDA, CDR2 SQIVND (reference sequence). This CDR3 is 15 amino acids long. CDR3 DNA sequence: TGTGCCAGTAGTAAAGGGGGAGGGCGGACAGATACGCAGTATTTT. This translates into CASSKGGGRTDTQYF. The full variable domain, with the rest looked up from reference TRBV19 and TRBJ2-3, is DGGITQSPKYLFRKEGQNVTLSCEQNLNHDAMYWYRQDPGQGLRLIYYSQIVNDFQKGDIAEGYSVSREKKESFPLTVTSAQKNPTAFYLCASSKGGGRTDTQYFGPGTRLTVL.

The V call is TRBV15, the J call TRBJ2-1; a weak D match, TRBD2 (5 bases). Per the germline V gene, CDR1 is LNHNV and CDR2 is YYDKDF (reference sequence). The CDR3 contains 14 residues. V lost 3 bases and J 2 bases, leaving 8 bases between the germline ends. CDR3: CATSRSGPYNEQFF. In nucleotides, the CDR3 is TGTGCCACCAGCAGGAGCGGACCCTACAATGAGCAGTTCTTC.

A note on this clone: This same CDR3 is encoded by further DNA sequences in the sample. The chain links TRBV7-2 to TRBJ2-1; 11 bases agree with TRBD2. The CDR3 is made up of 15 amino acids. Germline CDR1 is SGHTA and CDR2 is FQGNSA. Losses at the gene ends were 6 bases for V and 3 bases for J; bases not matched to a gene: 4. The CDR3 reads CASSLTSGGYNEQFF. CDR3 in DNA: TGTGCCAGCAGTCTTACTAGCGGGGGCTACAATGAGCAGTTCTTC. Supplemented by reference TRBV7-2 and TRBJ2-1, the full variable domain reads GAGVSQSPSNKVTEKGKDVELRCDPISGHTALYWYRQSLGQGLEFLIYFQGNSAPDKSGLPSDRFSAERTGGSVSTLTIQRTQQEDSAVYLCASSLTSGGYNEQFFGPGTRLTVL.

This chain links TRBV27 with TRBJ2-2, with 7 bases fitting TRBD2. Germline V gene sequence: CDR1 MNHEY, CDR2 SMNVEV (reference sequence). V shed 2 bases, J shed 2 bases, and the junction held 8 bases outside the gene matches. CDR3 length: 17 amino acids. CDR3: CASSLVRSSGNTGELFF. The CDR3 nucleotides are TGTGCCAGCAGTTTAGTCCGATCTAGCGGCAACACCGGGGAGCTGTTTTTT.

This chain joins TRBV25-1 and TRBJ1-3; 10 nucleotides line up with TRBD1. This CDR3 region has 14 residues. J was trimmed by 3 bases and V by 6 bases; bases with no gene match: 2. From germline, CDR1 is MGHDK and CDR2 SYGVNS. CDR3 DNA sequence: TGTGCCAGCAGAGGGACAGGGGTTGGAAACACCATATATTTT. Encoded protein: CASRGTGVGNTIYF.

The chain has TRBV10-1 and TRBJ1-3, with a weak D call TRBD1 (5 bases). CDR1 and CDR2 from the germline V gene are WNHNN and SYGVQD (reference sequence). V lost 6 bases and J lost 2, with 14 bases in between. This CDR3 has 15 amino acids. The chain's CDR3 is CASSGGSGAGNTIYF. The CDR3 coding sequence is TGCGCCAGCAGCGGGGGATCGGGGGCTGGAAACACCATATATTTT.

The rearrangement uses TRBV27 and TRBJ2-1; 8 positions match TRBD1. The CDR3 spans 16 residues. Germline CDR1 MNHEY, CDR2 SMNVEV (reference sequence). V was pared by 9 bases and J by 8 bases, with 18 bases of the junction left unmatched. The CDR3 spells CASFRRQGPYVHEQFF. The CDR3 DNA follows: TGTGCCAGTTTCCGGAGACAGGGGCCGTACGTCCATGAGCAGTTCTTC.

V and J are TRBV30 and TRBJ1-1, with D possibly TRBD1 on 5 matching bases. V was trimmed by 4 bases and J by 1 base, leaving 10 bases between them. From germline, CDR1 is GTSNPN and CDR2 SVGIG (reference sequence). This CDR3 spans 13 amino acids. CDR3 coding DNA: TGTGCCTGGAACGGGCAGGGGAACACTGAAGCTTTCTTT. As protein: CAWNGQGNTEAFF.

V is TRBV10-1 and J is TRBJ2-2; D unclear. CDR1 is WNHNN and CDR2 is SYGVQD in the germline V gene (reference sequence). This CDR3 contains 15 residues. V lost 3 bases and J 6 bases, leaving 14 bases between the germline ends. CDR3 in DNA: TGCGCCAGCAGTGACCTTCCCCAAGCCGCCGGGGAGCTGTTTTTT. Protein sequence: CASSDLPQAAGELFF.

About this clone: Other DNA sequences in this sample translate to the same CDR3. The rearrangement links TRBV7-9 to TRBJ2-2; tentatively, D is TRBD1 (5 bases). The CDR3 consists of 13 residues. CDR1 is SEHNR, CDR2 FQNEAQ, per germline (reference sequence). V lost 2 bases to trimming and J lost 5 bases, with 6 bases between them. This CDR3 is CASSLQGTGELFF. CDR3 nucleotides: TGTGCCAGCAGCTTACAGGGAACCGGGGAGCTGTTTTTT.

The chain links TRBV30 to TRBJ1-2; D is uncertain. This CDR3 has 13 amino acids. CDR1 GTSNPN and CDR2 SVGIG come from the germline V gene (reference sequence). V was pared by 0 bases and J by 8 bases, with 13 bases between. CDR3 nucleotides: TGTGCCTGGAGTGTACTAGTCGCGGAAGGCTACACCTTC. It encodes CAWSVLVAEGYTF.

The sample holds one count of this clone. V gene TRBV19 combines with J gene TRBJ2-1; 11 positions agree with TRBD2. The germline CDR1 and CDR2 sequences are LNHDA and SQIVND (reference sequence). The CDR3 is 20 residues long. The V and J ends lost 3 bases and 0 bases, in that order; junction bases with no gene match: 13. As DNA, the CDR3 is TGTGCCAGTAGTATCCTAGGACTAGCGGGCGCCAGCGGCTCCTACAATGAGCAGTTCTTC. Amino acid sequence: CASSILGLAGASGSYNEQFF.

The chain is built from TRBV6-5 and TRBJ1-2, with D possibly matching TRBD1 (5 bases). Trimming removed 5 bases at V and 2 bases at J, with 12 bases between. The CDR3 consists of 14 residues. The V gene's germline CDR1 is MNHEY and CDR2 SVGAGI. The CDR3 protein is CASSMNTGNYGYTF. DNA for the CDR3: TGTGCCAGCAGTATGAACACAGGAAACTATGGCTACACCTTC.

This chain connects TRBV11-2 to TRBJ2-5; TRBD2 matches 11 bases. CDR1 is SGHAT, CDR2 FQNNGV, per germline. J gave up 0 bases and V 1 base, and 1 base lay outside the gene matches. This CDR3 spans 16 amino acids. The CDR3 coding sequence is TGTGCCAGCAGCTTAGGACTAGCGGGGTACCAAGAGACCCAGTACTTC. It specifies CASSLGLAGYQETQYF. Drawing the rest from reference TRBV11-2 and TRBJ2-5, the complete variable domain is EAGVAQSPRYKIIEKRQSVAFWCNPISGHATLYWYQQILGQGPKLLIQFQNNGVVDDSQLPKDRFSAERLKGVDSTLKIQPAKLEDSAVYLCASSLGLAGYQETQYFGPGTRLLVL.

The chain couples TRBV6-5 to TRBJ1-5, with D tentatively TRBD1 (6 bases). The V and J ends lost 2 bases and 4 bases respectively, with 6 bases between them. CDR3 length: 13 residues. Germline loops: CDR1 MNHEY, CDR2 SVGAGI. The CDR3 loop is CASSYRGNQPQHF. The CDR3 region has the DNA TGTGCCAGCAGTTACAGGGGGAATCAGCCCCAGCATTTT.

CDR3 DNA sequence: TGTGCCAGCAGCGTAGACGTCGGGGAAAAACTGTTTTTT. Amino acids: CASSVDVGEKLFF. The gene calls are TRBV9 and TRBJ1-4; D is ambiguous. The CDR3 totals 13 residues. The germline V and J ends were trimmed by 0 bases and 8 bases, with 8 bases remaining between them. CDR1 is SGDLS and CDR2 is YYNGEE in the germline V gene.

The J gene is TRBJ1-2, the V gene TRBV24-1; a possible D gene is TRBD1 (6 bases). Trimming took off 3 bases at V and 2 bases at J, with 21 bases between the two ends. The CDR3 is 18 amino acids. CDR1 and CDR2 from the germline V gene are KGHDR and SFDVKD. As DNA, the CDR3 is TGTGCCACCAGTGATCCGCTTAAGCAGGGGTTAGAGAACTATGGCTACACCTTC. Protein: CATSDPLKQGLENYGYTF.

This clone was seen once. The chain uses TRBV7-8 and TRBJ1-5; 8 positions match TRBD1. CDR1 and CDR2 from the germline V gene are SGHVS and FQNEAQ. The CDR3 loop spans 15 amino acids. With V trimmed by 4 bases and J by 6 bases, 8 bases remained unmatched. The CDR3 nucleotides read TGTGCCAGCAGCTCCAACAGGGGGATGAGTCAGCCCCAGCATTTT. The encoded protein is CASSSNRGMSQPQHF.